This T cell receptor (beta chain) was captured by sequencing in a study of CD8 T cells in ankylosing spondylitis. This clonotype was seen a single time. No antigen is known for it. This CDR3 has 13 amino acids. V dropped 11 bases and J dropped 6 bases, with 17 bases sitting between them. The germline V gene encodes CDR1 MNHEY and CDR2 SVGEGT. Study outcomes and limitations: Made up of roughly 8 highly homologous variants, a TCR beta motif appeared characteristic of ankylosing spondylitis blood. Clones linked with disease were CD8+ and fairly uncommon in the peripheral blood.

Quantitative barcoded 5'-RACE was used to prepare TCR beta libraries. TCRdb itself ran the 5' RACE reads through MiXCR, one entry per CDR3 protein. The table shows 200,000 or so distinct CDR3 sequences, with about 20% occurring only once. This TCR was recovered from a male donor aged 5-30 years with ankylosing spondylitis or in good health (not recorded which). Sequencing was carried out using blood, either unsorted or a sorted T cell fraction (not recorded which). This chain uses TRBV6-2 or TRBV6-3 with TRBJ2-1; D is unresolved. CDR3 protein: CAGRGRTLNEQFF. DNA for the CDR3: TGTGCCGGTCGAGGTCGGACCCTCAATGAGCAGTTCTTC.